The 12 T cell receptor beta chains listed next were all sequenced from one sample in a study of cytomegalovirus exposure and HLA in healthy donors. Both 60 Vbeta primers and 13 Jbeta primers went into the PCR. Clones were read by immunoSEQ multiplex PCR, and TCRdb kept only the in-frame ones, dropping some. This table has about 160,000 clones, 75% to 90% appearing once. The sequenced material came from PBMCs. The source of these receptors is a woman aged 18-29 years in good health and CMV-seronegative.

The chain is built from TRBV27 and TRBJ2-1, with a weak D call TRBD1 (6 bases). The CDR3 extends over 14 amino acids. Germline V gene lookup returns CDR1 MNHEY and CDR2 SMNVEV (reference sequence). The germline V and J ends were trimmed by 6 bases and 2 bases, with 11 bases remaining between them. As DNA, the CDR3 is TGTGCCAGCAGCCCGGGACATGCCTACAATGAGCAGTTCTTC. Its protein is CASSPGHAYNEQFF.

The V call is TRBV5-6, the J call TRBJ1-1; D is possibly TRBD1 (5 bases). The V gene lost 3 bases and the J gene lost 5 bases, with 14 bases spanning the gap. This CDR3 is 14 amino acids long. CDR1 is SGHDT and CDR2 is YYEEEE in the germline V gene. The CDR3 DNA reads TGTGCCAGCAGCTGGGGCGGGGGGGGGACTGAAGCTTTCTTT. Residues: CASSWGGGGTEAFF.

The J gene is TRBJ1-4, the V gene TRBV10-3; D is unclear. The V gene lost 2 bases and the J gene lost 5 bases, with 15 bases spanning the gap. This CDR3 region has 16 residues. From germline, CDR1 is ENHRY and CDR2 SYGVKD. The CDR3 protein is CAISEKDLWENEKLFF. For the CDR3, the DNA is TGTGCCATCAGTGAGAAGGACCTTTGGGAGAATGAAAAACTGTTTTTT.

The rearrangement joins TRBV28 to TRBJ2-3, with 11 nucleotides matching TRBD2. Germline trimming cut 6 bases from V and 0 bases from J; bases unmatched to any gene: 11. Germline CDR1 and CDR2: MDHEN and SYDVKM. This CDR3 is 18 amino acids long. CDR3 DNA: TGTGCCAGCAGCTTAATCGGGACTAGCGGCTTCAGCACAGATACGCAGTATTTT. Its translation is CASSLIGTSGFSTDTQYF.

V and J are TRBV7-9 and TRBJ2-1; tentatively, D is TRBD1 (6 bases). The CDR3 has 16 amino acids. V was shortened by 2 bases and J by 6 bases, with 17 bases between the two germline ends. CDR1 is SEHNR, CDR2 FQNEAQ, per germline (reference sequence). Here the CDR3 DNA reads TGTGCCAGCAGCTTAAGTCGAGGGACACGGATCAATGAGCAGTTCTTC. It yields the protein CASSLSRGTRINEQFF.

V is TRBV29-1 and J is TRBJ1-2; TRBD1 might be the D (5 bases). The CDR3 totals 12 residues. CDR1 is SQVTM, CDR2 ANQGSEA, per germline. Deletions cut 7 bases from V and 4 bases from J, with 13 bases between. In DNA form, the CDR3 reads TGCAGCGACGAGGACATTCGCTATGGCTACACCTTC. Its translation is CSDEDIRYGYTF.

The table lists this clone with a few counts. The chain joins TRBV5-6 to TRBJ2-7; D not certain. V dropped 2 bases and J dropped 3 bases, with 12 bases sitting between them. In germline, CDR1 is SGHDT, CDR2 YYEEEE. This CDR3 comprises 14 residues. The CDR3 sequence: CASSLRNRNYEQYF. DNA for the CDR3: TGTGCCAGCAGCTTAAGGAACAGAAACTACGAGCAGTACTTC.

This clone was observed once. The V gene is TRBV7-3, the J gene TRBJ2-3, with 9 bases that match TRBD2. The CDR3 covers 17 residues. J lost 1 base, V lost 0 bases, and 5 bases had no gene match. Germline CDR1 and CDR2: SGHTA and FQGTGA. The CDR3 bases are TGTGCCAGCAGCTTAACGTCTAGCGGGACAGGCACAGATACGCAGTATTTT. Translation: CASSLTSSGTGTDTQYF.

This sequence joins TRBV5-4 and TRBJ2-4, with D uncertain. The CDR3 totals 12 residues. The ends were cut back, 4 bases at V and 6 bases at J, with 8 bases in the middle. Per the germline V gene, CDR1 is SGHNT and CDR2 is YYREEE (reference sequence). CDR3 in amino acids: CASSLDSNIQYF. CDR3 DNA: TGTGCCAGCAGCCTAGACTCAAACATTCAGTACTTC.

The V and J genes are TRBV7-9 and TRBJ1-1, with D maybe TRBD1 (5 bases). Deletions cut 4 bases from V and 5 bases from J, with 17 bases between. Germline CDR1 SEHNR, CDR2 FQNEAQ (reference sequence). The CDR3 sequence is 15 residues long. Written as DNA, the CDR3 is TGTGCCAGCAGCTCCGGCGGGGGGAGCGGGACTGAAGCTTTCTTT. This encodes CASSSGGGSGTEAFF.

Turning to this clone: The sample holds other DNA sequences that translate to the same CDR3. The rearrangement uses TRBV5-1 and TRBJ2-5, with 13 bases aligning to TRBD2. J lost 5 bases, V lost 0 bases, and 4 bases had no gene match. This CDR3 spans 16 amino acids. Looked up from germline, CDR1 is SGHRS and CDR2 is YFSETQ. CDR3 protein: CASSLGLAGGGETQYF. The CDR3 region has the DNA TGCGCCAGCAGCTTGGGACTAGCGGGAGGAGGGGAGACCCAGTACTTC. Using reference TRBV5-1 and TRBJ2-5 for the parts outside the CDR3, the full variable domain is KAGVTQTPRYLIKTRGQQVTLSCSPISGHRSVSWYQQTPGQGLQFLFEYFSETQRNKGNFPGRFSGRQFSNSRSEMNVSTLELGDSALYLCASSLGLAGGGETQYFGPGTRLLVL.

Turning to this clone: The junction departs from the called germline gene at one end, perhaps through a read error. The chain has TRBV7-9 and TRBJ1-1; tentatively, D is TRBD1 (5 bases). The CDR3 consists of 13 residues. The germline CDR1 and CDR2 sequences are SEHNR and FQNEAQ (reference sequence). DNA of the CDR3: TGTTCCAGCAGCGCCGACAGGAACACTGAAGCTTTCTTT. As protein: CSSSADRNTEAFF.